This TCR beta chain stems from a study of T cells in Graves' hyperthyroidism and ophthalmopathy (dated by TCRdb to between 2018 and 2021). General notes on the study: Peripheral blood was collected at initial diagnosis, before any treatment. The paper reports TCR Vbeta CDR3 sequencing of some 140 peripheral blood samples: some 41 ophthalmopathy, fewer than 80 hyperthyroidism and approximately 17 progressor patients. The approximately 98 discovery patients were randomly divided into training and test sets at a 7:3 ratio. Once sampling was done, hyperthyroidism patients were given methimazole at a starting dose of 30 mg daily, whereas ophthalmopathy patients were given high-dose intravenous methylprednisolone. Prospective prediction of ophthalmopathy was tested in an independent validation cohort consisting of some 19 hyperthyroidism patients and 15 to 17 patients who later progressed to ophthalmopathy. To identify TCR V-J signatures that set the groups apart, the researchers used a discovery cohort of about a hundred patients, made up of fewer than 50 with Graves' ophthalmopathy and 57 with stable Graves' hyperthyroidism. In six Graves' hyperthyroidism patients, the study also compared T-cell repertoires from thyroid tissue with T-cell repertoires from blood.

The paper as a whole reports these results and caveats: In validation, the model predicted progression to ophthalmopathy with roughly 66% sensitivity and roughly 72% specificity, a median of approximately 6.5 months before onset. In cross-validation, a model built on a 13 V-J signature told ophthalmopathy apart from stable hyperthyroidism with approximately 90% sensitivity and approximately 81% specificity, and in testing the same model reached 80%/75%. Sample size was not statistically predetermined, and blinding of investigators to group allocation was not performed. Most expanded thyroid clonotypes (frequency above 0.001) were also detected in blood, a finding suggesting that blood repertoires may reflect thyroid immune responses.

Ophthalmopathy patients had moderately to severely active disease, with a Clinical Activity Score of 3 or more, a NOSPECS grade of 4 or more, and a disease duration of less than 3 months. The study excluded patients with uncontrolled infections, other autoimmune diseases, pregnancy or lactation. Diagnoses were established on the basis of clinical symptoms, serum thyroxine and TRAb, thyroid ultrasound, and orbital computed tomography. PBMCs were separated from 7.5 to 10 ml of fresh peripheral blood using Ficoll-Paque density gradient centrifugation. Total RNA was extracted with Trizol reagent, and quality was checked on an Agilent 2100 Bioanalyzer. TCR beta CDR3 regions were amplified from RNA transcripts. A first-round RT-PCR of the TCR CDR3 used the HTBI primer set with the Qiagen OneStep RT-PCR kit. Libraries were constructed in a second round of multiplex PCR, after which size selection and purification were carried out. Libraries were sequenced paired-end with 100 bp reads on an Illumina HiSeq2000. Per the original workflow: SOAPnuke was used to process the raw data, removing reads that contained adapters or uncalled bases, had a mean Phred below 15, or lacked an exact match to the constant primer or identifier. High-quality paired reads were merged with COPE v1.2.5, and unique nucleotide sequences were defined as clonotypes. MiTCR v1.1 was used to align clonotypes to the IMGT TRBV, TRBD and TRBJ reference segments. The analysis was restricted to V-J combinations with a frequency above 0.0001, which together covered just over 99% of the repertoires. The TCS score was defined as the ratio of F50 (clonal expansion) to E x V (chaos), calculated using BLOSUM62-based TCRdist between CDR3 peptides within each V-J. Welch's t-statistics and random forest reduced 500 to 650 V-J features to around 14, which were used in a naive Bayes classifier (R e1071). Using fastp at Q25 and MiXCR, TCRdb reprocessed the public reads and kept productive beta chains. Each CDR3 protein gets just one entry, which takes the most common genes and DNA from the rows behind it. TCRdb, rather than the study authors, made the V and J calls. The sample table holds 500,000 to 650,000 distinct CDR3 sequences, of which approximately 14% were seen once. Roughly an eighth of the sample lies in the top ten.

The CDR3 has 16 amino acids, counting the end cysteine and phenylalanine. Only the CDR3 part of the read is kept: 48 bases, read in frame from the first base. CDR1 is given as DFQATT and CDR2 as SNEGSKA, both from the germline V gene (reference sequence). After removal of 3 bases from V and 0 bases from J, the junction retains 7 bases not matched to a gene. This clonotype has a count of ten or more. Its antigen is unknown. The input lacks base qualities; no much larger clone sits a single base away. The TCR comes from a woman in her forties or fifties with Graves' ophthalmopathy. The sequenced material came from blood. The chain is made from TRBV20-1 and TRBJ2-2, and TRBD1 matches 7 of the central bases. The nucleotide sequence is TGCAGTGCTAGGAGCTTGGGACAGCCGAACACCGGGGAGCTGTTTTTT. This gives the protein CSARSLGQPNTGELFF.